This T cell receptor (beta chain) was obtained from a study of blood T cell repertoires in COVID-19 (dated by TCRdb to 2020 to 2022). For the study in its entirety: Samples from collaborators originated in the United States, Italy and Spain and spanned both the acute and convalescent phases of COVID-19. The material from the prospective study consisted of cDNA or gDNA derived from T cells, B-cell-depleted T cells, or PBMCs. Deeply sampled blood TCRbeta repertoires from subjects exposed to, actively infected with, or recovered from COVID-19 were included in the dataset. The repertoires were made available in a free public database intended to serve as a resource for research on the immune response to SARS-CoV-2. Samples came from the ongoing ImmuneRACE study (first 160 participants) plus 1,254 subjects from 6 global collaborators. Sample metadata almost always included a de-identified subject ID, COVID-19 status, age in years and sex. Where available, HLA class I and class II types were taken from metadata supplied by the sample provider and were not determined by assay-based typing.

Participants in the prospective study were aged about 18 to 90 years, lived in about two dozen United States geographic areas, and enrolled through a virtual design. In the prospective study, participants were assigned to cohorts based on the clinical history participants reported in a screening survey and a study questionnaire. ImmuneRACE Cohort 3 recovered participants were defined by two consecutive negative NP/OP PCR tests, healthcare professional clearance, or symptom resolution. Each participant in the prospective study had whole blood, serum and a nasopharyngeal or oropharyngeal swab collected by mobile phlebotomists. Participants in the prospective study had the option to provide additional blood draws and questionnaires over an approximately 2-month period. Before DNA extraction, blood samples from the prospective study were shipped at room temperature or frozen. Reading the germline V gene gives CDR1 KGHSH and CDR2 LQKENI. The CDR3 measures 20 amino acids from cysteine to phenylalanine. Left in the record is the CDR3 DNA by itself, 60 bases read in frame from the first base. V is cut back by 3 bases and J by 6 bases, with 24 bases in the junction unmatched.

The investigation overall reported the following: How much clinical and demographic metadata was included differed by source and by participant, and the metadata was provided uncurated.

About this clone itself: Its antigen is not yet known. No quality values exist for individual bases; no much larger clone is one base distant.

The immunoSEQ Assay, a bias-controlled multiplex PCR, was used to amplify TCRbeta CDR3 regions from genomic DNA. The authors' pipeline ran thus. Nucleated cell counts per sample were estimated from amplification of reference gene primers within the assay. To quantify the absolute abundance of each unique TCRbeta CDR3 rearrangement, sequence reads were collapsed and filtered. For each sample, productive Simpson clonality was calculated by taking the square root of Simpson's diversity index across productive rearrangements. TCRdb took this table from immuneACCESS and kept in-frame rearrangements with V and J called. Such tables lack part of the clones; where checked against another copy, unresolved V genes explain under half of the gap, and the rest is unexplained. V, J and clone size derive from that table, while D and trimming were established from the DNA sequence. This sample lists about 280,000 clones; roughly 85% were detected once. Clones ranked in the top ten supply 6% to 7% of the sample.

The chain employs TRBV18 and TRBJ2-7, and 9 junction bases match TRBD1. This sequence was found in a woman between 35 and 50 years old who had recovered from COVID-19. Source material: PBMCs or T cells enriched from blood (not recorded which). The nucleotides are TGTGCCAGCTCACCCCTAGGACAGGGGTGGGTCGAGCGGACTCCTCTCGAGCAGTACTTC. Its translation is CASSPLGQGWVERTPLEQYF.